This T cell receptor beta chain comes out of a study of OX40 agonist ivuxolimab in advanced cancers. Sequencing used immunoSEQ multiplex PCR; TCRdb keeps in-frame clones, though not all of them. The table lists approximately 67,000 clones, more than 70% of them singletons. Germline lookup yields CDR1 SGHTA and CDR2 FQGNSA. This CDR3 has 14 amino acids. The germline V and J ends were trimmed by 1 base and 4 bases, with 10 bases remaining between them. This specimen consisted of CD4+ or CD8+ T cells sorted from blood, obtained in a trial of the OX40 agonist ivuxolimab. The receptor was isolated from an adult with an advanced solid tumor such as melanoma, head and neck, liver or kidney cancer. V and J are TRBV7-2 and TRBJ1-2, with D unresolved. CDR3 residues: CASSLGSLGYGYTF. The CDR3 nucleotides are TGTGCCAGCAGCTTAGGTTCCCTAGGCTATGGCTACACCTTC. Together with reference TRBV7-2 and TRBJ1-2, the CDR3 gives the full variable domain: GAGVSQSPSNKVTEKGKDVELRCDPISGHTALYWYRQSLGQGLEFLIYFQGNSAPDKSGLPSDRFSAERTGGSVSTLTIQRTQQEDSAVYLCASSLGSLGYGYTFGSGTRLTVV.